This TCR beta chain was captured by sequencing in a study of OX40 agonist ivuxolimab in advanced cancers. Study information: An agonistic human IgG2 monoclonal antibody against OX40 (CD134) was given. Three patients got partial responses; one had hepatocellular carcinoma and two had cutaneous melanoma.

The germline CDR1 and CDR2 sequences are MDHEN and SYDVKM. With 6 bases clipped from V and 10 bases from J, the junction kept 7 bases outside the gene matches. CDR3 length: 13 amino acids. Study-wide results and limits: There were, on average, more expanded clones in CD8+ T cells than in CD4+.

Clones were sequenced by immunoSEQ multiplex PCR, and TCRdb holds only the in-frame ones, with some missing. The table records approximately 51,000 clones, around 73% of them present only once. As concerns this clone: Its matching antigen is unknown.

This sample comprised CD4+ or CD8+ T cells sorted from blood, obtained in a trial of the OX40 agonist ivuxolimab. The source of this sequence is an adult with an advanced solid tumor such as melanoma, head and neck, liver or kidney cancer. The chain couples TRBV28 to TRBJ2-1, with TRBD2 matching over 9 bases. CDR3 DNA sequence: TGTGCCAGCAGGCAGGGACTAGCTTACGAGCAGTTCTTC. Translating it yields CASRQGLAYEQFF.